These T cell receptor beta chains were read from a single sample in a study of blood T cell repertoires in COVID-19. The assay was immunoSEQ multiplex PCR, and TCRdb's table has in-frame clones only and misses some. The table has about 260,000 clones, approximately 88% seen once. The sample consisted of peripheral blood. The receptors come from a woman aged 70-85 years with COVID-19, enrolled during active disease. Both conserved end residues are part of each CDR3. The D gene is left open where the match is weak. The size of a clone is reported for some rows only, either as once, few or many, or as a class for expanded clones.

>TRBV11-2|.|.|TRBJ1-3
TGTGCCAGCAGCTTCAACCATTATCTTACAGGGAAAGCTGGAAACACCATATATTTT
CASSFNHYLTGKAGNTIYF
>TRBV18|.|.|TRBJ2-1
TGTGCCAGCTCACCCTCCGAGGGGCAGTTCTTC
CASSPSEGQFF
>TRBV11-2|.|.|TRBJ2-3
TGTGCCAGCAGCTTACTCTCCGGGACTAGCACAGATACGCAGTATTTT
CASSLLSGTSTDTQYF
>TRBV6-5|.|once|TRBJ2-7
TGTGCCAGCAGATTCGACAGGTACCCTTCCTACGAGCAGTACTTC
CASRFDRYPSYEQYF
>TRBV28|TRBD2|.|TRBJ2-7
TGTGCCAGCGGGACTAGCGGGAGGTACGAGCAGTACTTC
CASGTSGRYEQYF
>TRBV28|.|.|TRBJ1-5
TGTGCCAGCAGTTCAGGCAATCAGCCCCAGCATTTT
CASSSGNQPQHF
>TRBV2|.|once|TRBJ2-7
TGTGCCAGCAGCGCCGATTGGGGCAGCGAGCAGTACTTC
CASSADWGSEQYF
>TRBV18|TRBD2|.|TRBJ2-7
TGTGCCAGCTCATCCGGGACTAGCGGGAGTTTTAACTACGAGCAGTACTTC
CASSSGTSGSFNYEQYF
>TRBV10-3|TRBD1|few|TRBJ2-2
TGTGCCATCAGCAGGACAGGGGCGAACACCGGGGAGCTGTTTTTT
CAISRTGANTGELFF
>TRBV5-1|TRBD1|.|TRBJ1-4
TGCGCCAGCAGCAAACAGGGGGCTTTGGAAAAACTGTTTTTT
CASSKQGALEKLFF
>TRBV6-5|.|.|TRBJ1-4
TGTGCCAGCAGTTACTCTGGAGGGGTTAATGAAAAACTGTTTTTT
CASSYSGGVNEKLFF
>TRBV5-1|.|.|TRBJ2-3
TGCGCCAGCAGCTTGGCGGGAGTTTATGGCACAGATACGCAGTATTTT
CASSLAGVYGTDTQYF
>TRBV9|TRBD2|.|TRBJ2-7
TGTGCCAGCAGCCCCCGGCTGAGCGGGAGGCCCTACGAGCAGTACTTC
CASSPRLSGRPYEQYF
>TRBV6-2/TRBV6-3|.|.|TRBJ2-1
TGTGCCAGCAGTACTCTTATAAACCTCAATGAGCAGTTCTTC
CASSTLINLNEQFF
>TRBV7-9|TRBD1|many|TRBJ2-5
TGTGCCAGCAGCTTAGACAGGGGACAAGAGACCCAGTACTTC
CASSLDRGQETQYF
>TRBV5-1|TRBD2|.|TRBJ2-3
TGCGCCAGCAGCTTGGCCGGGTCTAGCGGGGCCCAGGATACGCAGTATTTT
CASSLAGSSGAQDTQYF
>TRBV7-9|TRBD1|.|TRBJ1-2
TGTGCCAGCAGCTTAGGAACAGGGGGCTACGACTATGGCTACACCTTC
CASSLGTGGYDYGYTF
>TRBV19|.|few|TRBJ2-1
TGTGCCAGTAGTATAGATACGGGGAACTCCTACAATGAGCAGTTCTTC
CASSIDTGNSYNEQFF
>TRBV6-6|.|.|TRBJ1-4
TGTGCCAGCAGTTACCAGGGGTCAACTAATGAAAAACTGTTTTTT
CASSYQGSTNEKLFF
>TRBV7-8|TRBD1|.|TRBJ1-5
TGTGCCAGCAGCGGACCAGGGGGCCAGCCCCAGCATTTT
CASSGPGGQPQHF
>TRBV19|.|.|TRBJ2-3
TGTGCCAGTAGTGGGCAGGGGATCGGCACGCAGTATTTT
CASSGQGIGTQYF
>TRBV30|.|.|TRBJ1-4
TGTGCCTGGAAAGGGGCAACTAATGAAAAACTGTTTTTT
CAWKGATNEKLFF
>TRBV6-4|.|.|TRBJ1-2
TGTGCCACGTCACCCGACTACGCAGACTATGGCTACACCTTC
CATSPDYADYGYTF
>TRBV24-1|.|.|TRBJ2-1
TGTGCCACCGAGGGAGAAGTCAATGAGCAGTTCTTC
CATEGEVNEQFF
>TRBV6-5|TRBD1|.|TRBJ2-7
TGTGCCAGCAGTAGCCGGGACAGGACCTACGAGCAGTACTTC
CASSSRDRTYEQYF
>TRBV29-1|TRBD1|.|TRBJ2-7
TGCAGCGCGATTGGACAGGGACTGGACGAGCAGTACTTC
CSAIGQGLDEQYF
>TRBV6-5|TRBD2|.|TRBJ2-2
TGTGCCAGCAGGAGGGCTAGCGGGATAGGGGAGCTGTTTTTT
CASRRASGIGELFF
>TRBV3-1/TRBV3-2|.|.|TRBJ2-1
TGTGCCAGCAGTCTAGCGCGAGCCTACAATGAGCAGTTCTTC
CASSLARAYNEQFF